The present entry profiles one TCR beta chain with its context. The data originate from a study of blood T cell repertoires in COVID-19. Across the study: Spain, Italy and the United States supplied samples that represented acute and convalescent COVID-19. Sample material is recorded as cDNA or gDNA derived from T cells, B-cell-depleted T cells, or PBMCs.

The CDR3 has 12 residues. V was cut by 3 bases and J by 6 bases, with 8 bases left in between. Original processing notes: Using reference gene primer amplification, nucleated cell counts were estimated. Clones were read by immunoSEQ multiplex PCR, and TCRdb kept only the in-frame ones, dropping some. Clone size and V and J calls were adopted from that table, with D and trimming inferred from the DNA. The table has some 140,000 clones, about 89% seen once. The sequence came from a man aged 50-60 years with active or convalescent COVID-19. Sequenced sample: peripheral blood. This chain connects TRBV12-3 or TRBV12-4 to TRBJ1-2; D call uncertain. The CDR3 DNA sequence: TGTGCCAGCAGTTTTAATCGAGATGGCTACACCTTC. It yields the protein CASSFNRDGYTF.